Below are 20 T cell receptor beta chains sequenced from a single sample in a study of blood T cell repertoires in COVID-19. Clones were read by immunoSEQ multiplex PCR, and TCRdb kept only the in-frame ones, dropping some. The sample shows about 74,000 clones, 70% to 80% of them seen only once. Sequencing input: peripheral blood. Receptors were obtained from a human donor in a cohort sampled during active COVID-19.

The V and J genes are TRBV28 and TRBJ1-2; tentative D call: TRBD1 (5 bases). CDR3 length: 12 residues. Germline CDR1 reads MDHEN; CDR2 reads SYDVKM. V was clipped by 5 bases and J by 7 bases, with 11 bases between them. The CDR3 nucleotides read TGTGCCAGCAGTGTGGGGAGGGGTGGCTACACCTTC. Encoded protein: CASSVGRGGYTF.

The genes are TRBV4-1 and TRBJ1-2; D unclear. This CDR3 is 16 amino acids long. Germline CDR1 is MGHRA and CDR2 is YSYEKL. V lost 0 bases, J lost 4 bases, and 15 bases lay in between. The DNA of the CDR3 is TGCGCCAGCAGCCAAGACTCCGGGGTTATGGCCTATGGCTACACCTTC. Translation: CASSQDSGVMAYGYTF.

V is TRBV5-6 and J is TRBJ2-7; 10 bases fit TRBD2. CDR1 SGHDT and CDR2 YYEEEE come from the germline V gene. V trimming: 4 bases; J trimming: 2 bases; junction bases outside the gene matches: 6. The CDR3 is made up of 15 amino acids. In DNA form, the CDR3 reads TGTGCCAGCAGCCCCGGACTAGCGGATACCTACGAGCAGTACTTC. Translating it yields CASSPGLADTYEQYF.

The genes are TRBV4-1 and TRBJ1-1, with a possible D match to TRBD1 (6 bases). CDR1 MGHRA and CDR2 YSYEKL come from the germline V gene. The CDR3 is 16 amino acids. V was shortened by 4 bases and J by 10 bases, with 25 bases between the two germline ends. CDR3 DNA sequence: TGCGCCAGCAGCCCCCGGACAGACCGGTTGATGAGTGGAGCTTTCTTT. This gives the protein CASSPRTDRLMSGAFF.

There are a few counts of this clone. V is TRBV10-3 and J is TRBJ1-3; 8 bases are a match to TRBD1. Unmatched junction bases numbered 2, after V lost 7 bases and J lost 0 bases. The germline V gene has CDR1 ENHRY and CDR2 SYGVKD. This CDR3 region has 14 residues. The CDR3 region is CAITGTGSGNTIYF. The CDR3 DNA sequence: TGTGCCATCACAGGGACAGGCTCTGGAAACACCATATATTTT.

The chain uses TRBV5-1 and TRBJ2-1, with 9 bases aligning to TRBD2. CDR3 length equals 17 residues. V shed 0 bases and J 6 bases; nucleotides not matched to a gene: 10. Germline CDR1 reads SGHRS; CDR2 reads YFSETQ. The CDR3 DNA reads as TGCGCCAGCAGCTTGGTCCCTCCGCGGGAGGGCCTCAATGAGCAGTTCTTC. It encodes CASSLVPPREGLNEQFF.

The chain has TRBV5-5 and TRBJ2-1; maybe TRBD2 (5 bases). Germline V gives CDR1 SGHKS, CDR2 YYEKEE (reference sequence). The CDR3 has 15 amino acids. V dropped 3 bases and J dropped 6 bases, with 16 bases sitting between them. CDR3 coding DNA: TGTGCCAGCAGCTCTACGGGGTCGGGTCGCAATGAGCAGTTCTTC. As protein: CASSSTGSGRNEQFF. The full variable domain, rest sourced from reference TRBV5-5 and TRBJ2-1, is DAGVTQSPTHLIKTRGQQVTLRCSPISGHKSVSWYQQVLGQGPQFIFQYYEKEERGRGNFPDRFSARQFPNYSSELNVNALLLGDSALYLCASSSTGSGRNEQFFGPGTRLTVL.

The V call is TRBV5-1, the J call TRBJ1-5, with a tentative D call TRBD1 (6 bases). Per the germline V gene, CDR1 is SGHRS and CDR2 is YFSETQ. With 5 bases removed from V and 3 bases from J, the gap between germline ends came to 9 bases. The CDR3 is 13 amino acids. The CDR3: CASRTGPNQPQHF. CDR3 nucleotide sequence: TGCGCCAGCAGGACAGGCCCCAATCAGCCCCAGCATTTT.

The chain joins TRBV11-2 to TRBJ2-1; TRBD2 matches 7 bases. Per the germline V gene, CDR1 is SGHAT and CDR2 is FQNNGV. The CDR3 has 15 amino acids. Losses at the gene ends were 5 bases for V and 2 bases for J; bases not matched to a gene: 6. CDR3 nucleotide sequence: TGTGCCAGCAGCCCCGGGACTATAACCTACAATGAGCAGTTCTTC. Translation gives CASSPGTITYNEQFF.

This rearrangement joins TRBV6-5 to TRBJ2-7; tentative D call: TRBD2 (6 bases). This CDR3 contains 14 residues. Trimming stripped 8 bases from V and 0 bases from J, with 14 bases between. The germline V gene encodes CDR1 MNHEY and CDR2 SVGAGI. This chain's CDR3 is CASGGIRDSYEQYF. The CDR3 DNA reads TGTGCCAGCGGCGGGATCCGGGACTCCTACGAGCAGTACTTC.

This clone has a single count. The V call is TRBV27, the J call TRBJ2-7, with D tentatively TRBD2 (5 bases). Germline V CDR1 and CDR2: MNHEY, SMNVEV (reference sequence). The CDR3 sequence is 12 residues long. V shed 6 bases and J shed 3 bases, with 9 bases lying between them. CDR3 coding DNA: TGTGCCAGCAGCGGGGTGGGCTACGAGCAGTACTTC. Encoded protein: CASSGVGYEQYF.

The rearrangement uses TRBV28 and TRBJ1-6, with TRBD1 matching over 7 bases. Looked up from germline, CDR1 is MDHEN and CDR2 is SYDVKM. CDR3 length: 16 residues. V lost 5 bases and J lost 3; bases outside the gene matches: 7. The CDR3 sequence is CASSERGRFYNSPLHF. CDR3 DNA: TGTGCCAGCAGTGAAAGGGGGCGCTTCTATAATTCACCCCTCCACTTT.

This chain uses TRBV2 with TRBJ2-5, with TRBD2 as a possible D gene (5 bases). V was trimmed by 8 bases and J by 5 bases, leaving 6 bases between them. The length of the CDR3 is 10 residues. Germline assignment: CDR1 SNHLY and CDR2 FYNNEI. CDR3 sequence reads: CASRDETQYF. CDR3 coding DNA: TGTGCCAGCCGGGATGAGACCCAGTACTTC.

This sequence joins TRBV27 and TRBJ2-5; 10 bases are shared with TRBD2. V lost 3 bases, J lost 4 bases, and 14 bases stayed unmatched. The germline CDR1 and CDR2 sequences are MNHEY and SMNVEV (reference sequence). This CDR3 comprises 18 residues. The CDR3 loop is CASSFGAGQREGAETQYF. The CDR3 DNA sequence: TGTGCCAGCAGTTTTGGGGCAGGGCAGCGGGAGGGAGCAGAGACCCAGTACTTC.

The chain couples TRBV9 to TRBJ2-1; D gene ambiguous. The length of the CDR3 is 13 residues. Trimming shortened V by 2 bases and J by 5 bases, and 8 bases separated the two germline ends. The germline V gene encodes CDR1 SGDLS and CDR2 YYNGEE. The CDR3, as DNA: TGTGCCAGCAGCGTCAGCGCACACAATGAGCAGTTCTTC. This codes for CASSVSAHNEQFF.

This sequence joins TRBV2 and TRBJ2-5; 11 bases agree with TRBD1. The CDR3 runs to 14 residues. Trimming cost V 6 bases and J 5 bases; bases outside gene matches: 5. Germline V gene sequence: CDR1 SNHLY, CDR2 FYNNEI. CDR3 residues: CASRAGTGGETQYF. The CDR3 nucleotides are TGTGCCAGCAGGGCCGGGACAGGGGGTGAGACCCAGTACTTC.

This chain's CDR3 is CASSSHPGTWDQPQHF. The CDR3, as DNA: TGTGCCAGCAGTTCCCACCCCGGGACATGGGACCAGCCCCAGCATTTT. This chain connects TRBV28 to TRBJ1-5; tentatively, D is TRBD1 (6 bases). Germline V lookup: CDR1 MDHEN, CDR2 SYDVKM. Trimming stripped 4 bases from V and 7 bases from J, with 20 bases between. The CDR3 has 16 amino acids.

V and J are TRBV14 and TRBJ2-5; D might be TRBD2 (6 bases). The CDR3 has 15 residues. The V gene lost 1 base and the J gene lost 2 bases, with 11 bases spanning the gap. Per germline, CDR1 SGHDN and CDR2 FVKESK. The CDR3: CASSQVLARQETQYF. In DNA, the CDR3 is TGTGCCAGCAGCCAAGTTCTAGCGAGACAAGAGACCCAGTACTTC.

CDR3 sequence (DNA): TGTGCCAGCAGCCCCCTCATTAGCGGGAAGGGGGAGACCCAGTACTTC. Protein: CASSPLISGKGETQYF. This sequence joins TRBV21-1 and TRBJ2-5; the table's D call, TRBD2, was not checked against the DNA. TRBV21-1 is deemed a pseudogene. The CDR3 totals 16 residues.

In DNA form, the CDR3 reads TGCAGCGTTGGGACTAGCGGATTCACAGATACGCAGTATTTT. As protein: CSVGTSGFTDTQYF. V usage is TRBV29-1 and J usage is TRBJ2-3; 10 positions match TRBD2. The CDR3 is made up of 14 amino acids. Germline V CDR1 and CDR2: SQVTM, ANQGSEA. Trimming removed 4 bases from V and 2 bases from J; junction bases left unmatched: 3.